Described below is a single T cell receptor (beta chain) sequence and its context. By its share of the sample, this clonotype is large (0.1 to 1%). Its antigen specificity is not known. No base quality information exists; no much larger clone differs at one position. The data stem from a study of CXCR3 chemokines and chemotherapy response in bladder cancer (dated by TCRdb to 2022 to 2024). A note on the overall study: The study examined whether intratumoral CXCR3 chemokine system activity predicted chemotherapy response in human bladder cancer.

CDR1 and CDR2, per the germline V gene, are MNHNS and SASEGT. Compared with germline, V lacks 2 bases and J lacks 8 bases; bases without a gene match: 9. From the cysteine through the phenylalanine, the CDR3 covers 17 amino acids. The kept DNA is CDR3 alone, 51 bases in frame from the first base. Library construction relied on PCR. For sequencing, an Illumina HiSeq 2500 was employed. In-frame beta chains were kept once TCRdb had trimmed the public reads at Q25 with fastp and called clones with MiXCR. Every entry covers one CDR3 protein and lists the most common genes and DNA from its rows. The sample table shows more than 4,000 distinct CDR3 sequences, and under 15% are seen once. The biggest ten clones account for around 10% of the sample.

This sequence uses TRBV6-1 and TRBJ2-4; 13 central nucleotides agree with TRBD2. Sampling took place from a patient whose treatment included neoadjuvant chemotherapy. This clonotype was obtained from a human donor with bladder cancer that responded to neoadjuvant chemotherapy. The CDR3 region: CASSELALLAGGYIQYF. The nucleotides read TGTGCCAGCAGTGAACTGGCCTTACTAGCGGGAGGGTACATTCAGTACTTC.